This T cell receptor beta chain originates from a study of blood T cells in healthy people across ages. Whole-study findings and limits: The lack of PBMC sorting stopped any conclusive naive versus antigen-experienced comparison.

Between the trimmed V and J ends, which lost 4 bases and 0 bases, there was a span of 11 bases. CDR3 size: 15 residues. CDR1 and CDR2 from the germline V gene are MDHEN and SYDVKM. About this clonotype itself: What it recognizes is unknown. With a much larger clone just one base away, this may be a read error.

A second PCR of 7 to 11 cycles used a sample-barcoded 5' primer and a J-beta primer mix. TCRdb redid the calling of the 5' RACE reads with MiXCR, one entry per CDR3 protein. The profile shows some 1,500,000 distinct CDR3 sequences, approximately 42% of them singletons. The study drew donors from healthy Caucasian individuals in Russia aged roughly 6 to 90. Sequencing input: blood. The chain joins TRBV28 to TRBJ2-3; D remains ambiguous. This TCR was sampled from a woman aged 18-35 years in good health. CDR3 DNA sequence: TGTGCCAGCAGTTCGTCGTGTGGTAGCACAGATACGCAGTATTTT. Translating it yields CASSSSCGSTDTQYF.